This T cell receptor beta chain stems from a study of graft-versus-host responses after intestinal transplantation. This clone was counted between two and nine times. Its specificity is unknown. The study, taken as a whole, reports: Some patients had graft-donor T cell macrochimerism, and their allografts showed high graft-versus-host to host-versus-graft clonal ratios.

The germline CDR1 and CDR2 sequences are MNHNY and SVGAGI (reference sequence). Trimming left V 11 bases short and J 6 bases short, with 8 bases between. The CDR3 totals 10 residues. The repertoire was sequenced with immunoSEQ multiplex PCR; TCRdb's copy has only in-frame clones and lacks some. The table records approximately 70,000 clones, roughly 90% of them present only once. The source material was bone marrow, sampled 734 days after intestinal transplantation. The chain is built from TRBV6-6 and TRBJ1-5; D gene ambiguous. The source is a human patient who received an intestinal transplant, so some T cells may come from the graft donor. DNA of the CDR3: TGTGCCGCCGGGTTTCAGCCCCAGCATTTT. Translated: CAAGFQPQHF.